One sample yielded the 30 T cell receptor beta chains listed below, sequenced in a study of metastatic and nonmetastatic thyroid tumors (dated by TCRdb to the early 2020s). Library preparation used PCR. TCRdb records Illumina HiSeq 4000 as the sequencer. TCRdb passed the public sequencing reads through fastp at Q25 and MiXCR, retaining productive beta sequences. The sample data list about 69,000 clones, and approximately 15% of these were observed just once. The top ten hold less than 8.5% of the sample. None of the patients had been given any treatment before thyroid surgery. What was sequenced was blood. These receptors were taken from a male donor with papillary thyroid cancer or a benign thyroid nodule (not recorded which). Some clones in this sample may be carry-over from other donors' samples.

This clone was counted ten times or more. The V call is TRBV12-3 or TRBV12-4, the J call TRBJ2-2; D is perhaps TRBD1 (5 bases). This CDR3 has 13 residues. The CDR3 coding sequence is TGTGCAGGGGAAACAACGAACACCGGGGAGCTGTTTTTT. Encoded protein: CAGETTNTGELFF.

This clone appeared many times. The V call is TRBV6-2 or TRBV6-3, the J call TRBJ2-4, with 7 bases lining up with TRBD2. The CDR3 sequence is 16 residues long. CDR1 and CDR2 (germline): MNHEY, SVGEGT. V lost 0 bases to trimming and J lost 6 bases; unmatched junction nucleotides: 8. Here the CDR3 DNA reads TGTGCCAGCAGTTACTCGGGACTAACCTCGGCAAACATTCAGTACTTC. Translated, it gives CASSYSGLTSANIQYF.

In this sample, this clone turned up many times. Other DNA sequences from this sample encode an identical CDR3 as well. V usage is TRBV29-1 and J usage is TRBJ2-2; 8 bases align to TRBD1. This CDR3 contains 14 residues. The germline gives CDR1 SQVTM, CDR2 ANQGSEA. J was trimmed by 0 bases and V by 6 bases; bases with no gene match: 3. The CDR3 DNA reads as TGCAGCGTCGCAGGGGGCTCGAACACCGGGGAGCTGTTTTTT. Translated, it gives CSVAGGSNTGELFF.

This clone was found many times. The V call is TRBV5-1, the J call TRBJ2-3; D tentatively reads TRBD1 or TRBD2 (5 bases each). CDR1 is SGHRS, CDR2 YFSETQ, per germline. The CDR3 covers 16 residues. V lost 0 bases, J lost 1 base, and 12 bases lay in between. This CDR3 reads CASSLVGPPGTDTQYF. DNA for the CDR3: TGCGCCAGCAGCTTGGTGGGACCCCCTGGCACAGATACGCAGTATTTT.

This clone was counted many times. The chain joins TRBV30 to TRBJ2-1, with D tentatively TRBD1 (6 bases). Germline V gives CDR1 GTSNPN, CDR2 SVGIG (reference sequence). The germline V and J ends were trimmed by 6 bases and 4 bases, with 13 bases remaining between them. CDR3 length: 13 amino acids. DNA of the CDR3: TGTGCCTGCCGGGACACAGATTACAATGAGCAGTTCTTC. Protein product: CACRDTDYNEQFF. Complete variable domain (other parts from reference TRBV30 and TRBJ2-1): SQTIHQWPATLVQPVGSPLSLECTVEGTSNPNLYWYRQAAGRGLQLLFYSVGIGQISSEVPQNLSASRPQDRQFILSSKKLLLSDSGFYLCACRDTDYNEQFFGPGTRLTVL.

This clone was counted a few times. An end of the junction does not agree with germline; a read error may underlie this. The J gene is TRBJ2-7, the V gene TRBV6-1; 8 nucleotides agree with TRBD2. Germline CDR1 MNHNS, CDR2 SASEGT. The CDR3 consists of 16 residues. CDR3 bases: TGTGCCAGCACTGACGCAGCGGGAGTGTCCTCCTACGATCAGTACTTC. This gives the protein CASTDAAGVSSYDQYF.

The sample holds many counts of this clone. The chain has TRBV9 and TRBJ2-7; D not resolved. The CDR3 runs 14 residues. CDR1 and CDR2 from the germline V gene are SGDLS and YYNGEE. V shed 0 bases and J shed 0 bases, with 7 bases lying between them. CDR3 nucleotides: TGTGCCAGCAGCGTAGAGTCAGCCTCCTACGAGCAGTACTTC. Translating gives CASSVESASYEQYF.

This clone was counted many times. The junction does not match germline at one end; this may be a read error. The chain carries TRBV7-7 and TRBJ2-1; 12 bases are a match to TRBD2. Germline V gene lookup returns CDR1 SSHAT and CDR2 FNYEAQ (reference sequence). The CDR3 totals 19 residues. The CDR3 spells CASSLLAGGESSSYNEQFF. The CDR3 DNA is TGTGCTAGCAGCTTACTAGCGGGAGGCGAGAGTAGCTCCTACAATGAGCAGTTCTTC.

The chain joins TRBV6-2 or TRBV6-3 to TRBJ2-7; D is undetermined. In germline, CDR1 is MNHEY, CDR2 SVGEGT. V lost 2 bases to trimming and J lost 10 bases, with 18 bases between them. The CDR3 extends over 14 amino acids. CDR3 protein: CASSYGYAKYYQYF. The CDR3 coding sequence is TGTGCCAGCAGTTACGGGTATGCTAAATACTATCAGTACTTC.

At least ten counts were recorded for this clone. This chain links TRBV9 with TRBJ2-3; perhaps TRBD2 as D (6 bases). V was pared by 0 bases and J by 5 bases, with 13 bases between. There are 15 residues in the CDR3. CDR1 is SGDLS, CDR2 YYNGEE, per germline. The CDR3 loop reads CASSVVSGPIDTQYF. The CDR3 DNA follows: TGTGCCAGCAGCGTAGTTAGCGGCCCTATAGATACGCAGTATTTT.

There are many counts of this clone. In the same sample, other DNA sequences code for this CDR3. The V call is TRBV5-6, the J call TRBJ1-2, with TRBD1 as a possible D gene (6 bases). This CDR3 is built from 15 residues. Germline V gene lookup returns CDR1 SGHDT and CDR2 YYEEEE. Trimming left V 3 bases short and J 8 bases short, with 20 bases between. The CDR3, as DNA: TGTGCCAGCAGCTCACTATCCACAGGGCAGGGAGGCTACACCTTC. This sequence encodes CASSSLSTGQGGYTF.

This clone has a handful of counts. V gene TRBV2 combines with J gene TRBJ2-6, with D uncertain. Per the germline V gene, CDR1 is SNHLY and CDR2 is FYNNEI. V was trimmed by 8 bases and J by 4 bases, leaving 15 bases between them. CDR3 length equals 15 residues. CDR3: CASVLTGYGANVLTF. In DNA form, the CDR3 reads TGTGCCAGCGTATTAACGGGCTACGGGGCCAACGTCCTGACTTTC.

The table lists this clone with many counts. In DNA form, the CDR3 reads TGTGCCAGTAGTGCCGAGGGGGGTTTCAATCAGCCCCAGCATTTT. Protein product: CASSAEGGFNQPQHF. V gene TRBV19 combines with J gene TRBJ1-5, with D tentatively TRBD1 (6 bases). Trimming removed 5 bases from V and 3 bases from J, with 14 bases in between. Germline CDR1 is LNHDA and CDR2 is SQIVND (reference sequence). This CDR3 comprises 15 residues.

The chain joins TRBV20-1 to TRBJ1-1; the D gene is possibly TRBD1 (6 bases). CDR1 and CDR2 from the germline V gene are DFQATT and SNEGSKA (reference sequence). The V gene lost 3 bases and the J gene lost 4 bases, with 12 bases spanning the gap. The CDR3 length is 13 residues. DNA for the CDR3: TGCAGTGCTAGGGGAGGGGGGAGCACTGAAGCTTTCTTT. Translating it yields CSARGGGSTEAFF.

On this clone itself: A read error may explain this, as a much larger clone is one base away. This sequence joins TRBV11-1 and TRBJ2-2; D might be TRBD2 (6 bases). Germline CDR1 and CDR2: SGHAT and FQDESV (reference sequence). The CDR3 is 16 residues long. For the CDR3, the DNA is TGTGCCAGCAGCTTAGCAGTCCTAGACCGGGGCGGGGAGCTGCTTTTT. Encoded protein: CASSLAVLDRGGELLF.

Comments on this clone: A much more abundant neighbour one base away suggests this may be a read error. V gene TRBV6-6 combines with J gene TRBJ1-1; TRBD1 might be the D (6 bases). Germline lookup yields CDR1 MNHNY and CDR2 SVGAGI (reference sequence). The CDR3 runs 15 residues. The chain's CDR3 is CVSSYSRGGGAEAFF. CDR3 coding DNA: TGTGTCAGCAGTTACTCGCGGGGGGGCGGCGCTGAAGCTTTCTTT.

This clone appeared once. The CDR3 protein is CASSPDRGVYGELFF. As DNA, the CDR3 is TGTGCCAGCAGCCCGGACAGGGGAGTCTACGGGGAGCTGTTTTTT. The chain employs TRBV3-1 and TRBJ2-2; 9 bases line up with TRBD1. Per the germline V gene, CDR1 is LGHDT and CDR2 is YNNKEL (reference sequence). Trimming at V came to 4 bases and at J to 7 bases, leaving 7 bases not matched to a gene. This CDR3 contains 15 residues.

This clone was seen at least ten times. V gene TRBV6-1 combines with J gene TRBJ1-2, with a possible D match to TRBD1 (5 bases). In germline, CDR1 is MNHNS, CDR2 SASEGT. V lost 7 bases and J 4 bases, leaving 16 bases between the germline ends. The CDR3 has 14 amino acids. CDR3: CASTPLGRGYGYTF. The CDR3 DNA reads TGTGCCAGCACCCCGCTGGGGCGCGGCTATGGCTACACCTTC.

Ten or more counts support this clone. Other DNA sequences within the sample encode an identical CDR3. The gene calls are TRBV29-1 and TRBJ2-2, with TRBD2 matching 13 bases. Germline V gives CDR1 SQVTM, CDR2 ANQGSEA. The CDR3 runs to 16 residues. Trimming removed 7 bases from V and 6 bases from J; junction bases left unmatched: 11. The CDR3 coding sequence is TGCAGCGCCCGGACTAGCGGGAGAAGAATGGCCGGGGAGCTGTTTTTT. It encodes CSARTSGRRMAGELFF.

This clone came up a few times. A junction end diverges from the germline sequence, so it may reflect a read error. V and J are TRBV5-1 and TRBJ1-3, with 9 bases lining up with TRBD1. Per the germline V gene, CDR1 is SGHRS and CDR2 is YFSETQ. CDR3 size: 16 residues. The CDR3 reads CSSSPQTGGTGNTIYF. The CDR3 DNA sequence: TGTTCCAGCAGCCCCCAGACAGGGGGGACTGGAAACACCATATATTTT.

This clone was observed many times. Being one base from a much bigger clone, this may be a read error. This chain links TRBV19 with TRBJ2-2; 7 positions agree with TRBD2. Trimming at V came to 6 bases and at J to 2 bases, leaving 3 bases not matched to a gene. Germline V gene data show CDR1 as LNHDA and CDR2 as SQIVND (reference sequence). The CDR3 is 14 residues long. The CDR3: CASRGRENTGELFF. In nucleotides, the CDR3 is TGTGCCAGTAGGGGGAGGGAAAACACCGGGGAGCTGTTTTTT.

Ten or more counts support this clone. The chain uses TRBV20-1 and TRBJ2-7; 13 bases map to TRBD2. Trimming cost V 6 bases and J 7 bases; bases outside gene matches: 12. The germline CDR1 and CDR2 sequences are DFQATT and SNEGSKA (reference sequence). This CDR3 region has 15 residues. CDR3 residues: CSALTSGRLQGEQYF. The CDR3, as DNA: TGCAGTGCGCTGACTAGCGGGAGGTTACAGGGAGAGCAGTACTTC.

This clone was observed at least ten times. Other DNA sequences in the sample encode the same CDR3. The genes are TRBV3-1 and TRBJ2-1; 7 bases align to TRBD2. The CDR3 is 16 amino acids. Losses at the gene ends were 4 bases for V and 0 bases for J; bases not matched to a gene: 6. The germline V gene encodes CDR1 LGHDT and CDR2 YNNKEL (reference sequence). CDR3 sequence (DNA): TGTGCCAGCAGCCCCTTGGGCGGGAGCTCCTACAATGAGCAGTTCTTC. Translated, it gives CASSPLGGSSYNEQFF.

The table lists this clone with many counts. The CDR3 DNA reads TGCAGCGTGTCCCGGGGGGGCTCCTACAATGAGCAGTTCTTC. Amino acids: CSVSRGGSYNEQFF. The V call is TRBV29-1, the J call TRBJ2-1, with 8 positions matching TRBD2. Germline CDR1 is SQVTM and CDR2 is ANQGSEA. Trimming cost V 6 bases and J 0 bases; bases outside gene matches: 4. The CDR3 is 14 residues long.

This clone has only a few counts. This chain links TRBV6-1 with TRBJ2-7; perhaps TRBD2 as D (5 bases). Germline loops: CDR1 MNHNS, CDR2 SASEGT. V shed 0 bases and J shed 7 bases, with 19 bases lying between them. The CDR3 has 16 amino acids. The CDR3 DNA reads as TGTGCCAGCAGTGAAGCGCGACTATCGGCATCGGGAGAGCAGTACTTC. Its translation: CASSEARLSASGEQYF.

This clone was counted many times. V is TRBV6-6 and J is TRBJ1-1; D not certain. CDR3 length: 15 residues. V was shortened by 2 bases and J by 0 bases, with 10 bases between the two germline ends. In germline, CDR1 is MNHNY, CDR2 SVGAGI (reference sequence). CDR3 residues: CASSYRGQLNTEAFF. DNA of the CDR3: TGTGCCAGCAGTTACCGTGGGCAGTTGAACACTGAAGCTTTCTTT.

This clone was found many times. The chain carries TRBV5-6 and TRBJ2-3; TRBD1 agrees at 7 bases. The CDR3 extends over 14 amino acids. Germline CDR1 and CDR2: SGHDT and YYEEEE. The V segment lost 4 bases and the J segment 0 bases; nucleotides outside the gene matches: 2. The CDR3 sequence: CASSQQGSTDTQYF. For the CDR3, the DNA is TGTGCCAGCAGCCAACAGGGGAGCACAGATACGCAGTATTTT.

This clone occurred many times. The CDR3 nucleotides are TGTGCCAGCACCCTGATGGGGGATGAGCAGTTCTTC. Translation: CASTLMGDEQFF. The chain combines TRBV7-9 with TRBJ2-1; either TRBD1 or TRBD2 may supply D (5 bases each). CDR3 length equals 12 residues. V lost 7 bases to trimming and J lost 8 bases, with 12 bases between them. Germline V gene sequence: CDR1 SEHNR, CDR2 FQNEAQ (reference sequence).

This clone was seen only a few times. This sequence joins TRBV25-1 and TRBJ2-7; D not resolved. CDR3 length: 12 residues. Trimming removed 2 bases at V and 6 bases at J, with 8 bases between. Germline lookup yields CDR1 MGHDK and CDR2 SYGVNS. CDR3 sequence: CASSEMFSEQYV. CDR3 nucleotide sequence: TGTGCCAGCAGTGAAATGTTCTCCGAGCAGTACGTC.

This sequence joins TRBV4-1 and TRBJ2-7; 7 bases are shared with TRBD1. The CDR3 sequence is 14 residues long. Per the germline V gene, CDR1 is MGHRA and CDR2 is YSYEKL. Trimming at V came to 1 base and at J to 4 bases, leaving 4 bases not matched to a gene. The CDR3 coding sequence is TGCGCCAGCAGCCAAGGGCAGGGGGATTACGAGCAGTACTTC. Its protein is CASSQGQGDYEQYF.